The 17 T cell receptor beta chains reported below all come from one sample, sequenced in a study of PD-1 blockade in classical Hodgkin lymphoma. Time point noted: cycle 4 day 1 (C4D1), after 5 to 7 weeks of nivolumab. Brentuximab vedotin exposure varied, and every patient relapsed after autologous stem cell transplantation. Assay: immunoSEQ multiplex PCR; the TCRdb copy retains only in-frame clones and omits some. This table has under 25,000 clones, more than 70% appearing once. Sample: peripheral blood mononuclear cells (PBMCs), taken before the fourth cycle of nivolumab. These receptors all come from a human donor with classical Hodgkin lymphoma.

The chain couples TRBV4-2 to TRBJ1-5; D not certain. Trimming removed 0 bases from V and 4 bases from J, with 10 bases in between. The germline gives CDR1 LGHNA, CDR2 YNFKEQ. The CDR3 runs to 15 residues. The CDR3 region has the DNA TGTGCCAGCAGCCAAGATCTGTTGCCGAATCAGCCCCAGCATTTT. Its protein is CASSQDLLPNQPQHF.

This clone showed up just a few times. The V and J genes are TRBV7-8 and TRBJ2-3; 12 nucleotides agree with TRBD2. The CDR3 runs 16 residues. Trimming cost V 5 bases and J 7 bases; bases outside gene matches: 10. Germline V gives CDR1 SGHVS, CDR2 FQNEAQ. As DNA, the CDR3 is TGTGCCAGCAGCGCAGAACTAGCGGGGGGCCCTAATACGCAGTATTTT. This encodes CASSAELAGGPNTQYF.

The chain combines TRBV5-1 with TRBJ1-1, with 9 nucleotides matching TRBD1. Germline assignment: CDR1 SGHRS and CDR2 YFSETQ. Trimming took 2 bases from V and 12 from J; bases not matched to a gene: 11. The CDR3 has 14 residues. CDR3 nucleotide sequence: TGCGCCAGCAGCTTAGATGACAGGGGGATCTTCTCTTTCTTT. It is translated as CASSLDDRGIFSFF.

This clone was seen only once. The J gene is TRBJ2-7, the V gene TRBV4-3; 10 bases match TRBD2. Germline CDR1 reads LGHNA; CDR2 reads YSLEER. The CDR3 has 15 amino acids. V dropped 0 bases and J dropped 3; count of bases not matched to a gene: 2. CDR3 bases: TGCGCCAGCAGCCAAGATTGGACTAGCGGCTACGAGCAGTACTTC. It yields the protein CASSQDWTSGYEQYF.

This clone showed up just once. This chain connects TRBV11-3 to TRBJ2-3; TRBD2 matches 8 bases. The junction had 1 base not matched to a gene; V was cut back by 1 base and J by 4 bases. Germline values: CDR1 SGHNT, CDR2 YENEEA. The CDR3 contains 14 residues. This chain's CDR3 is CASSLAGGPDTQYF. The DNA of the CDR3 is TGTGCCAGCAGCTTAGCGGGGGGGCCAGATACGCAGTATTTT.

This chain connects TRBV2 to TRBJ2-3, with no clear D. Deletions cut 10 bases from V and 1 base from J, with 12 bases between. CDR3 size: 13 residues. Germline V lookup: CDR1 SNHLY, CDR2 FYNNEI. CDR3 loop: CATRLGGTDTQYF. The CDR3, as DNA: TGTGCCACCCGCCTAGGTGGCACAGATACGCAGTATTTT.

This chain joins TRBV9 and TRBJ2-3, with D perhaps matching TRBD2 (5 bases). CDR3 length: 14 amino acids. Trimming left V 3 bases short and J 2 bases short, with 10 bases between. Per the germline V gene, CDR1 is SGDLS and CDR2 is YYNGEE. CDR3 nucleotides: TGTGCCAGCAGCGCTTCGGGATCCACAGATACGCAGTATTTT. The encoded protein is CASSASGSTDTQYF.

The rearrangement uses TRBV10-3 and TRBJ2-3; D is possibly TRBD2 (6 bases). Germline lookup yields CDR1 ENHRY and CDR2 SYGVKD. Trimming took 4 bases from V and 2 from J, leaving 10 bases between them. The CDR3 is made up of 14 amino acids. The CDR3 DNA is TGTGCCATCAGTGGCGGGGCGAACACAGATACGCAGTATTTT. Protein product: CAISGGANTDTQYF.

The rearrangement uses TRBV7-3 and TRBJ2-5; either TRBD1 or TRBD2 may supply D (5 bases each). The ends were cut back, 2 bases at V and 4 bases at J, with 20 bases in the middle. Germline assignment: CDR1 SGHTA and CDR2 FQGTGA. CDR3 length: 17 amino acids. CDR3 loop: CASSLFGMGLRGETQYF. Here the CDR3 DNA reads TGTGCCAGCAGCTTATTCGGTATGGGGCTACGGGGAGAGACCCAGTACTTC.

The CDR3 protein is CASSSGGSEQYF. Written as DNA, the CDR3 is TGTGCCAGCAGCTCCGGGGGCTCCGAGCAGTACTTC. This sequence joins TRBV11-3 and TRBJ2-7; TRBD1 or TRBD2 may be the D gene (6 bases each). Germline lookup yields CDR1 SGHNT and CDR2 YENEEA. V shed 4 bases and J shed 6 bases, with 10 bases lying between them. The CDR3 length is 12 residues. Supplemented by reference TRBV11-3 and TRBJ2-7, the full variable domain reads EAGVVQSPRYKIIEKKQPVAFWCNPISGHNTLYWYLQNLGQGPELLIRYENEEAVDDSQLPKDRFSAERLKGVDSTLKIQPAELGDSAVYLCASSSGGSEQYFGPGTRLTVT.

This clone showed up just once. The CDR3 spells CASSPGGGNQPQHF. The CDR3 DNA is TGTGCCAGCTCACCAGGGGGGGGCAATCAGCCCCAGCATTTT. This chain connects TRBV18 to TRBJ1-5; maybe TRBD1 (5 bases). The CDR3 contains 14 residues. CDR1 is KGHSH, CDR2 LQKENI, per germline. V was pared by 2 bases and J by 2 bases, with 7 bases between. Filled out from reference TRBV18 and TRBJ1-5, the complete variable domain reads NAGVMQNPRHLVRRRGQEARLRCSPMKGHSHVYWYRQLPEEGLKFMVYLQKENIIDESGMPKERFSAEFPKEGPSILRIQQVVRGDSAAYFCASSPGGGNQPQHFGDGTRLSIL.

The chain's CDR3 is CASSPIWGTDNEQFF. The CDR3 region has the DNA TGTGCCAGCAGTCCCATCTGGGGTACAGACAATGAGCAGTTCTTC. The chain recombines TRBV27 with TRBJ2-1; D remains unclear. The CDR3 runs 15 residues. V gave up 5 bases and J gave up 5 bases, with 16 bases separating them. Germline CDR1 MNHEY, CDR2 SMNVEV (reference sequence).

The chain links TRBV27 to TRBJ1-1; D gene ambiguous. Trimming left V 6 bases short and J 0 bases short, with 8 bases between. CDR1 and CDR2 (germline): MNHEY, SMNVEV (reference sequence). The length of the CDR3 is 13 residues. Written as DNA, the CDR3 is TGTGCCAGCAGCCGCACACTGAACACTGAAGCTTTCTTT. Amino acids: CASSRTLNTEAFF.

The rearrangement uses TRBV7-9 and TRBJ2-7, with 9 bases that match TRBD1. The CDR3 spans 15 residues. V lost 3 bases to trimming and J lost 9 bases; unmatched junction nucleotides: 12. The germline CDR1 and CDR2 sequences are SEHNR and FQNEAQ (reference sequence). CDR3 nucleotide sequence: TGTGCCAGCAGCTTCCTCGAACAGGGGGCTCTTGGGCAGTACTTC. Protein sequence: CASSFLEQGALGQYF.

The chain is built from TRBV2 and TRBJ2-5; 14 bases map to TRBD2. Germline V gives CDR1 SNHLY, CDR2 FYNNEI. With V trimmed by 6 bases and J by 1 base, 4 bases remained unmatched. The CDR3 extends over 16 amino acids. The CDR3 bases are TGTGCCAGCAGGTCCGGGACTAGCGGGAGCCAAGAGACCCAGTACTTC. Protein: CASRSGTSGSQETQYF.

The chain carries TRBV5-6 and TRBJ2-5; D gene uncertain. This CDR3 contains 15 residues. V lost 0 bases and J lost 5, with 14 bases in between. Germline CDR1 and CDR2: SGHDT and YYEEEE. The CDR3 coding sequence is TGTGCCAGCAGCTTGGGGCCGGCGTCTTGGGAGACCCAGTACTTC. Protein: CASSLGPASWETQYF.

This clone appeared a few times. The chain employs TRBV7-2 and TRBJ2-3; 9 nucleotides agree with TRBD1. There are 15 residues in the CDR3. CDR1 SGHTA and CDR2 FQGNSA come from the germline V gene. V lost 4 bases, J lost 5 bases, and 7 bases stayed unmatched. The CDR3 sequence: CASSSPGTGKDTQYF. The CDR3 DNA reads TGTGCCAGCAGCTCCCCCGGGACAGGGAAAGATACGCAGTATTTT.